This passage covers 19 T cell receptor beta chains from one sample sequenced in a study of neurological immune-mediated disorders (dated by TCRdb to about 2019). The library was produced with 5' RACE. TCRdb records Illumina HiSeq 2500 as the sequencer. In TCRdb, the public reads were trimmed at Q25 with fastp and aligned with MiXCR, with productive beta chains retained. Merged by CDR3 protein, the rows form single entries marked with the most common genes and DNA. The sample records about 90,000 distinct CDR3 sequences, roughly an eighth of which are singletons. The ten most abundant clones make up around 5.3% of the sample. The time point label here, explained by the study, means: longitudinal time-point 2. Sequences were obtained from PBMCs. All receptors derive from a female donor with HTLV-1-associated myelopathy (HAM/TSP).

This clonotype was observed at least ten times. The chain recombines TRBV20-1 with TRBJ1-6; D may be TRBD1 (5 bases). This CDR3 spans 19 amino acids. Trimming took 4 bases from V and 1 from J, leaving 23 bases between them. CDR1 and CDR2 from the germline V gene are DFQATT and SNEGSKA (reference sequence). CDR3 nucleotides: TGCAGTGCTAAAGGGGCCTACCCAACTTCAGGATCCTATAATTCACCCCTCCACTTT. Translation gives CSAKGAYPTSGSYNSPLHF.

This clonotype appeared many times. The V and J genes are TRBV29-1 and TRBJ1-1; perhaps TRBD1 as D (6 bases). Trimming took off 8 bases at V and 5 bases at J, with 15 bases between the two ends. Germline V gene lookup returns CDR1 SQVTM and CDR2 ANQGSEA. The CDR3 contains 12 residues. The CDR3 sequence is CSPLKGGTEAFF. CDR3 in DNA: TGCAGCCCCTTAAAAGGGGGAACTGAAGCTTTCTTT.

This clonotype appeared many times. This chain links TRBV12-3 or TRBV12-4 with TRBJ2-2; D not resolved. The CDR3 has 11 amino acids. Deletions cut 2 bases from V and 7 bases from J, with 2 bases between. The CDR3 region has the DNA TGTGCCAGCAGTTTACGCGGGGAGCTGTTTTTT. Amino acid sequence: CASSLRGELFF.

This clonotype was detected ten times or more. The genes are TRBV20-1 and TRBJ2-7; no clear D gene. Looked up from germline, CDR1 is DFQATT and CDR2 is SNEGSKA (reference sequence). V lost 4 bases, J lost 3 bases, and 10 bases lay in between. CDR3 length: 12 residues. Here the CDR3 reads CSAKGRDYEQYF. CDR3 DNA sequence: TGCAGTGCTAAGGGCCGCGACTACGAGCAGTACTTC.

This clonotype was seen repeatedly, ten times or more. The gene calls are TRBV29-1 and TRBJ2-3, with a weak D call TRBD1 (5 bases). Germline CDR1 reads SQVTM; CDR2 reads ANQGSEA. Trimming removed 6 bases from V and 2 bases from J, with 15 bases in between. This CDR3 comprises 14 residues. CDR3 sequence (DNA): TGCAGCGTGGAAACAGGATCTCACACAGATACGCAGTATTTT. It codes for CSVETGSHTDTQYF.

This clonotype came up many times. The chain uses TRBV10-3 and TRBJ2-1; 8 positions agree with TRBD2. Germline V gene data show CDR1 as ENHRY and CDR2 as SYGVKD. This CDR3 is 17 amino acids long. V shed 3 bases and J 3 bases; nucleotides not matched to a gene: 10. CDR3 DNA sequence: TGTGCCATCAGTGACGGGAGGGAAGAGGAGTACTACAATGAGCAGTTCTTC. It is translated as CAISDGREEEYYNEQFF.

This clonotype appeared many times. The chain employs TRBV12-3 or TRBV12-4 and TRBJ1-2; D unclear. Trimming removed 8 bases at V and 7 bases at J, with 20 bases between. The CDR3 has 14 residues. CDR3 bases: TGTGCCAGCGCTAGGAGGTCAGACCTAGGTGGCTACACCTTC. This codes for CASARRSDLGGYTF.

J is TRBJ2-2 and V is TRBV5-1, with a possible D match to TRBD1 (6 bases). CDR3 length: 14 residues. CDR1 and CDR2 (germline): SGHRS, YFSETQ. The V end was cut by 4 bases, the J end by 5 bases, with 12 bases between. The CDR3 region has the DNA TGCGCCAGCAGCCAGGTCGGACAGACCGGGGAGCTGTTTTTT. This translates into CASSQVGQTGELFF.

The table lists this clonotype with many counts. The genes are TRBV5-1 and TRBJ1-5; 7 bases align to TRBD1. V shed 4 bases and J 7 bases; nucleotides not matched to a gene: 5. The CDR3 is made up of 13 amino acids. Germline loops: CDR1 SGHRS, CDR2 YFSETQ. CDR3 bases: TGCGCCAGCAGCCCGACAGGGACCCAGCCCCAGCATTTT. Its protein is CASSPTGTQPQHF.

This clonotype was recorded at least ten times. The chain combines TRBV2 with TRBJ1-5, with D possibly matching TRBD1 (5 bases). Trimming left V 2 bases short and J 9 bases short, with 20 bases between. CDR3 length: 16 amino acids. Looked up from germline, CDR1 is SNHLY and CDR2 is FYNNEI. CDR3 sequence (DNA): TGTGCCAGCAGTGAATTGGGCGGGGGGATGGATCGGCCCCAGCATTTT. Translated: CASSELGGGMDRPQHF.

This clonotype occurred many times. This sequence joins TRBV2 and TRBJ2-2; no clear D. Germline assignment: CDR1 SNHLY and CDR2 FYNNEI. V was cut by 2 bases and J by 1 base, with 5 bases left in between. CDR3 size: 14 residues. The CDR3 is CASSESENTGELFF. The CDR3 region has the DNA TGTGCCAGCAGTGAATCCGAGAACACCGGGGAGCTGTTTTTT.

In this sample, this clonotype turned up many times. The chain recombines TRBV6-5 with TRBJ2-3; 10 nucleotides line up with TRBD2. CDR3 length equals 17 residues. Germline V lookup: CDR1 MNHEY, CDR2 SVGAGI. The V segment lost 2 bases and the J segment 3 bases; nucleotides outside the gene matches: 8. DNA of the CDR3: TGTGCCAGCAGTTACGGGATAGCGGGGGGCCGTACAGATACGCAGTATTTT. Translation gives CASSYGIAGGRTDTQYF.

This clonotype has ten or more counts. The V gene is TRBV5-1, the J gene TRBJ2-7, with D possibly matching TRBD1 (6 bases). CDR3 length: 14 residues. Germline assignment: CDR1 SGHRS and CDR2 YFSETQ. Trimming stripped 2 bases from V and 3 bases from J, with 12 bases between. Here the CDR3 reads CASSFGGQSYEQYF. The CDR3 DNA sequence: TGCGCCAGCAGCTTTGGAGGACAGAGCTACGAGCAGTACTTC. Supplemented by reference TRBV5-1 and TRBJ2-7, the full variable domain reads KAGVTQTPRYLIKTRGQQVTLSCSPISGHRSVSWYQQTPGQGLQFLFEYFSETQRNKGNFPGRFSGRQFSNSRSEMNVSTLELGDSALYLCASSFGGQSYEQYFGPGTRLTVT.

Many counts were recorded for this clonotype. This chain joins TRBV12-3 or TRBV12-4 and TRBJ2-1; TRBD2 matches 8 bases. The CDR3 totals 14 residues. Trimming cost V 6 bases and J 3 bases; bases outside gene matches: 4. The CDR3 DNA is TGTGCCAGCAGGGAACGGGGGGGCTACAATGAGCAGTTCTTC. Amino acid sequence: CASRERGGYNEQFF.

This clonotype was recorded many times. J is TRBJ1-4 and V is TRBV6-5; D not resolved. CDR1 and CDR2 (germline): MNHEY, SVGAGI. The V end lost 5 bases, the J end lost 0 bases, and 13 bases lay between the germline ends. This CDR3 is 16 amino acids long. This chain's CDR3 is CASSTLGKATNEKLFF. The CDR3 nucleotides read TGTGCCAGCAGTACCCTCGGGAAGGCAACTAATGAAAAACTGTTTTTT.

This clonotype was seen at least ten times. This chain connects TRBV7-2 to TRBJ2-7; D may be TRBD2 (5 bases). This CDR3 comprises 13 residues. CDR1 and CDR2 (germline): SGHTA, FQGNSA. Trimming removed 4 bases at V and 0 bases at J, with 7 bases between. CDR3 residues: CASSYTSSYEQYF. DNA of the CDR3: TGTGCCAGCAGCTATACTAGCTCCTACGAGCAGTACTTC.

In this sample, this clonotype turned up a few times. The chain has TRBV5-6 and TRBJ1-1; 8 bases map to TRBD1. The V gene end was trimmed by 4 bases and the J gene end by 2 bases; junction bases not matched to a gene: 13. Germline V gene lookup returns CDR1 SGHDT and CDR2 YYEEEE. This CDR3 spans 17 amino acids. CDR3 protein: CASSGRTGTGRNTEAFF. For the CDR3, the DNA is TGTGCCAGCAGCGGGCGAACCGGGACAGGAAGAAACACTGAAGCTTTCTTT.

In this sample, this clonotype turned up a few times. V usage is TRBV7-9 and J usage is TRBJ2-6; TRBD1 aligns across 7 bases. Per germline, CDR1 SEHNR and CDR2 FQNEAQ (reference sequence). The J segment lost 1 base and the V segment lost 4 bases, leaving 22 bases of the junction unmatched. This CDR3 has 22 amino acids. The CDR3 loop reads CASSSTTGTVQTLRSGANVLTF. The CDR3, as DNA: TGTGCCAGCAGCTCCACAACCGGGACAGTACAAACCCTTCGATCTGGGGCCAACGTCCTGACTTTC.

A remark on this clonotype: Compared with germline, one end of the junction differs, possibly owing to a read error. The chain uses TRBV10-3 and TRBJ2-2; TRBD1 aligns across 8 bases. CDR3 size: 14 residues. CDR1 and CDR2 from the germline V gene are ENHRY and SYGVKD. CDR3 nucleotide sequence: TGTGTCATCAGTGAGGGGACAGGTATCGGGGAGCTGTTTTTT. Its protein is CVISEGTGIGELFF.